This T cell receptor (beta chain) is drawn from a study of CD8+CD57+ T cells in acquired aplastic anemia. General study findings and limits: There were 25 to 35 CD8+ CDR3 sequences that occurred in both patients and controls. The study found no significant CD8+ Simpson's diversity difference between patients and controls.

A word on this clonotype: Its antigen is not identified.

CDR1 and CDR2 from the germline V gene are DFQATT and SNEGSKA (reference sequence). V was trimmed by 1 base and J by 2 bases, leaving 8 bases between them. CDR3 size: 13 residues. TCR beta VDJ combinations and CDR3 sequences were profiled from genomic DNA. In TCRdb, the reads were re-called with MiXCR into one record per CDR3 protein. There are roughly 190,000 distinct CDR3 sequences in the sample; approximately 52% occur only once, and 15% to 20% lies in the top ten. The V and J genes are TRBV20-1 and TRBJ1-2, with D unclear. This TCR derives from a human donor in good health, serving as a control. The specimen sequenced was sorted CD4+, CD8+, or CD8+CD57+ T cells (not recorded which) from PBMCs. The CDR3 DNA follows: TGCAGTGCTAGAGGGCAGGTGAACTATGGCTACACCTTC. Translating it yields CSARGQVNYGYTF.